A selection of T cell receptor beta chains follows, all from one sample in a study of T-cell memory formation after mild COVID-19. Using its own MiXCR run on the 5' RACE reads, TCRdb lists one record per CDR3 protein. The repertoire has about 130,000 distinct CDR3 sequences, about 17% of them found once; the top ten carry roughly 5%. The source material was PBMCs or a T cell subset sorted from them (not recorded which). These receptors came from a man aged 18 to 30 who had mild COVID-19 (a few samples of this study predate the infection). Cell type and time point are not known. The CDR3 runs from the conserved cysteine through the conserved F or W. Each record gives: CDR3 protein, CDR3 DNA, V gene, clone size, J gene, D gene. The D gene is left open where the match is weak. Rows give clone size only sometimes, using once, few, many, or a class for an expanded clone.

CDR3: CASSDRGTGNTEAFF
DNA: TGTGCCAGCAGCGACCGCGGGACAGGGAACACTGAAGCTTTCTTT
V: TRBV6-5
size: -
J: TRBJ1-1
D: TRBD1

CDR3: CASSQNPGSETQYF
DNA: TGTGCCAGCAGCCAAAACCCGGGATCCGAGACCCAGTACTTC
V: TRBV3-1
size: few
J: TRBJ2-5
D: -

CDR3: CASSLDWGRGQETQYF
DNA: TGTGCCAGCAGCTTAGATTGGGGCAGGGGGCAAGAGACCCAGTACTTC
V: TRBV7-2
size: few
J: TRBJ2-5
D: TRBD1

CDR3: CASMRSDSTQYF
DNA: TGTGCCAGCATGAGGTCGGACAGTACGCAGTATTTT
V: TRBV2
size: few
J: TRBJ2-3
D: -

CDR3: CARGDRGTDTQYF
DNA: TGTGCCAGAGGGGACAGAGGCACAGATACGCAGTATTTT
V: TRBV2
size: -
J: TRBJ2-3
D: TRBD1

CDR3: CASSPGTGGPYEQYF
DNA: TGTGCCAGCTCACCTGGGACAGGGGGCCCCTACGAGCAGTACTTC
V: TRBV18
size: -
J: TRBJ2-7
D: TRBD1

CDR3: CASSLSPGQETQYF
DNA: TGCGCCAGCAGCTTGTCCCCGGGGCAAGAGACCCAGTACTTC
V: TRBV5-1
size: many
J: TRBJ2-5
D: -

CDR3: CASSPEGAIANYGYTF
DNA: TGCGCCAGCAGCCCCGAGGGGGCAATAGCTAACTATGGCTACACCTTC
V: TRBV5-1
size: -
J: TRBJ1-2
D: TRBD1

CDR3: CASSYSKTQGRLYNEQFF
DNA: TGTGCCAGCAGTTACTCGAAGACACAGGGGCGGCTCTACAATGAGCAGTTCTTC
V: TRBV6-6
size: -
J: TRBJ2-1
D: TRBD1

CDR3: CASSPDTRTDTQYF
DNA: TGTGCCAGCTCACCGGACACTCGCACAGATACGCAGTATTTT
V: TRBV18
size: few
J: TRBJ2-3
D: -

CDR3: CASSVGQRIGELFF
DNA: TGCGCCAGCAGCGTGGGACAGCGGATCGGGGAGCTGTTTTTT
V: TRBV5-1
size: few
J: TRBJ2-2
D: TRBD1

CDR3: CASSSGLVVKTQYF
DNA: TGTGCCAGCAGCTCGGGACTAGTAGTGAAGACCCAGTACTTC
V: TRBV28
size: -
J: TRBJ2-5
D: TRBD2

CDR3: CASSQPGTGEWSGQETQYF
DNA: TGCGCCAGCAGCCAACCCGGGACAGGGGAGTGGAGCGGCCAAGAGACCCAGTACTTC
V: TRBV4-1
size: -
J: TRBJ2-5
D: TRBD1

CDR3: CASSQDSGQGGGQYF
DNA: TGCGCCAGCAGCCAAGATTCGGGACAGGGAGGAGGCCAGTACTTC
V: TRBV4-3
size: -
J: TRBJ2-5
D: TRBD1

CDR3: CASSFYSSDNQPQHF
DNA: TGTGCCAGCAGTTTTTATTCCAGCGATAATCAGCCCCAGCATTTT
V: TRBV12-3/TRBV12-4
size: -
J: TRBJ1-5
D: -

CDR3: CASSQWTGAMVAFF
DNA: TGCGCCAGCAGCCAATGGACCGGAGCCATGGTGGCTTTCTTT
V: TRBV4-3
size: -
J: TRBJ1-1
D: -

CDR3: CASSRDTSGELFF
DNA: TGTGCCAGCAGTCGGGACACCAGCGGGGAGCTGTTTTTT
V: TRBV2
size: -
J: TRBJ2-2
D: -

CDR3: CASSYGDRDEKLFF
DNA: TGTGCCAGCAGTTACGGGGACAGGGATGAAAAACTGTTTTTT
V: TRBV6-5
size: -
J: TRBJ1-4
D: TRBD1

CDR3: CATSRDLAGAVEQYF
DNA: TGTGCCACCAGCAGAGACCTAGCGGGGGCTGTAGAGCAGTACTTC
V: TRBV15
size: few
J: TRBJ2-7
D: TRBD2

CDR3: CASSSAGGSTGELFF
DNA: TGTGCCAGCAGCTCGGCCGGGGGGTCAACCGGGGAGCTGTTTTTT
V: TRBV11-2
size: -
J: TRBJ2-2
D: TRBD2

CDR3: CSAAPGTVQETQYF
DNA: TGCAGTGCAGCACCTGGGACAGTCCAAGAGACCCAGTACTTC
V: TRBV20-1
size: medium-sized
J: TRBJ2-5
D: TRBD1

CDR3: CASSYSGTDYNEQFF
DNA: TGTGCCAGCAGTTACTCCGGGACAGATTACAATGAGCAGTTCTTC
V: TRBV6-6
size: -
J: TRBJ2-1
D: TRBD1

CDR3: CSASGLGLYSDEQYF
DNA: TGCAGTGCTAGCGGCCTCGGTCTCTATTCCGACGAGCAGTACTTC
V: TRBV20-1
size: -
J: TRBJ2-7
D: -

CDR3: CASSPPDGIYEQYF
DNA: TGTGCCAGCAGTCCCCCCGACGGAATCTACGAGCAGTACTTC
V: TRBV28
size: few
J: TRBJ2-7
D: -

CDR3: CASSRQAVETQYF
DNA: TGTGCCAGCAGTAGACAGGCCGTAGAGACCCAGTACTTC
V: TRBV7-2
size: -
J: TRBJ2-5
D: -

CDR3: CSATKRNTGELFF
DNA: TGCAGTGCTACCAAGCGGAACACCGGGGAGCTGTTTTTT
V: TRBV20-1
size: -
J: TRBJ2-2
D: -

CDR3: CASSLGLAGGETQYF
DNA: TGCGCCAGCAGCTTAGGACTAGCGGGGGGAGAGACCCAGTACTTC
V: TRBV5-1
size: -
J: TRBJ2-5
D: TRBD2

CDR3: CSSSQNTGEETQYF
DNA: TGTTCCAGCAGCCAAAACACGGGAGAGGAGACCCAGTACTTC
V: TRBV4-2
size: -
J: TRBJ2-5
D: -

CDR3: CAIALAGGPTDTQYF
DNA: TGTGCCATCGCACTAGCGGGGGGGCCTACAGATACGCAGTATTTT
V: TRBV10-3
size: -
J: TRBJ2-3
D: TRBD2

CDR3: CASSIRGSNYGYTF
DNA: TGTGCCAGCAGCATCCGGGGGTCTAACTATGGCTACACCTTC
V: TRBV6-5
size: -
J: TRBJ1-2
D: -

CDR3: CASSPQWGTDTDTQYF
DNA: TGTGCCAGCAGCCCCCAGTGGGGGACAGACACAGATACGCAGTATTTT
V: TRBV12-3/TRBV12-4
size: -
J: TRBJ2-3
D: TRBD1

CDR3: CASSQDQGANYGYTF
DNA: TGTGCCAGCAGCCAAGATCAGGGCGCTAACTATGGCTACACCTTC
V: TRBV4-2
size: -
J: TRBJ1-2
D: -

CDR3: CASSATHRLPPSTDTQYF
DNA: TGTGCCAGCAGCGCCACGCATCGCTTACCCCCTAGCACAGATACGCAGTATTTT
V: TRBV9
size: -
J: TRBJ2-3
D: -

CDR3: CASSRGQGNWETQYF
DNA: TGTGCCAGCAGCCGGGGACAGGGTAATTGGGAGACCCAGTACTTC
V: TRBV7-3
size: -
J: TRBJ2-5
D: TRBD1

CDR3: CSAEWSTDTQYF
DNA: TGCAGTGCCGAGTGGTCCACAGATACGCAGTATTTT
V: TRBV20-1
size: -
J: TRBJ2-3
D: -

CDR3: CASSRNSGQGWDGYTF
DNA: TGTGCCAGCAGCCGAAATAGCGGACAGGGCTGGGATGGCTACACCTTC
V: TRBV7-2
size: -
J: TRBJ1-2
D: TRBD1

CDR3: CATRGAGPTDTQYF
DNA: TGTGCCACCAGAGGGGCTGGCCCCACAGATACGCAGTATTTT
V: TRBV24-1
size: -
J: TRBJ2-3
D: -